There are many counts of the clone carrying this T cell receptor beta chain. This specimen belongs to a study of T-cell reconstitution after alpha-beta-depleted transplantation in children. Unique molecular identifiers were incorporated when the TCRbeta library was constructed. In TCRdb, the PCR reads were re-called with MiXCR into one record per CDR3 protein. The sample gives 490,000 or so distinct CDR3 sequences, under 15% of which show up once; about 5.6% is in the top ten. The CDR3 spans 12 residues. Germline-derived CDR1 and CDR2 are MNHEY and SVGEGT. Between the trimmed V and J ends, which lost 11 bases and 2 bases, there was a span of 13 bases.

The material sequenced was PBMCs from the stem cell graft donor, taken from the stem cell graft. The gene calls are TRBV6-2 or TRBV6-3 and TRBJ2-7; D gene unclear. The TCR sequence derives from a human donor who donated a stem cell graft to a child with combined immunodeficiency. In DNA, the CDR3 is TGTGCCGCCACATCGTTAACCTACGAGCAGTACTTC. It encodes CAATSLTYEQYF.